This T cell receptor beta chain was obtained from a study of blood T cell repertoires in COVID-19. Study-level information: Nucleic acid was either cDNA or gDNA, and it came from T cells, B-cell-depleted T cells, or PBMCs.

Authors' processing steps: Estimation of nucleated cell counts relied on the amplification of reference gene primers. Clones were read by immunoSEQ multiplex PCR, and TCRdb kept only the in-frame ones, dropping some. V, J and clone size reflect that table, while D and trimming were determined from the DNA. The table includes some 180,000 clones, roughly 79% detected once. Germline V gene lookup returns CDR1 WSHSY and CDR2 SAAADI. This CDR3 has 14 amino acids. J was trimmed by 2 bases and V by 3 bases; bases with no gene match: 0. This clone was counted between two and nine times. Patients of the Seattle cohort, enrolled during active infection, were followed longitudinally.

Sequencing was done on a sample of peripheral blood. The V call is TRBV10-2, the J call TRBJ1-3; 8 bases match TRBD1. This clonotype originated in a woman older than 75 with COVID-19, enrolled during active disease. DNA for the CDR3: TGCGCCAGCAGTGAACAGGGGGCTGGAAACACCATATATTTT. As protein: CASSEQGAGNTIYF.